This T cell receptor (beta chain) was sequenced in a study of blood T cell repertoires in COVID-19 (TCRdb year 2020). In the study overall: The collaborator samples originated in the United States, Italy and Spain and spanned the acute and convalescent phases of COVID-19. The material from the prospective study consisted of cDNA or gDNA derived from T cells, B-cell-depleted T cells, or PBMCs. Subjects who had been exposed to COVID-19, were actively infected with it, or had recovered from it provided the deeply sampled blood TCRbeta repertoires that made up the dataset. The repertoires were made available in a free public database intended to serve as a resource for research on the immune response to SARS-CoV-2. The samples were drawn from two sources: the first 160 participants of the ongoing ImmuneRACE study, and over 1,000 subjects contributed by 6 global collaborators. A de-identified subject ID, COVID-19 status, age in years and sex were almost always included in the sample metadata. Where HLA class I and class II types were available, the types were taken from metadata supplied by the sample provider, not from assay-based typing.

A single count supports this clone. Its antigen is still unknown. No base qualities exist here, and no much larger clone lies one base off it. The study at large found these results: How much clinical and demographic metadata was included differed by source and by participant, and the metadata was provided uncurated.

A second Seattle source provided samples from volunteer blood donors who had recovered from COVID-19. Whole blood was collected in K2EDTA tubes by collaborating institutions according to the institutions' own protocols. Collaborator samples were shipped for TCRbeta analysis as frozen whole blood, isolated PBMCs, or DNA extracted from either sample type. The germline V gene (reference sequence) specifies SGHNT as CDR1 and YYREEE as CDR2. From cysteine to phenylalanine, the CDR3 is 14 amino acids long. The entry retains the CDR3 DNA only, 42 bases that are in frame from base 1. V and J are truncated by 0 bases and 0 bases respectively, leaving an intervening sequence of 6 bases. TCRbeta CDR3 regions were amplified from genomic DNA using the immunoSEQ Assay, a bias-controlled multiplex PCR. The paper's data handling went like this. The number of nucleated cells in each sample was estimated by amplification of reference gene primers within the assay. To quantify the absolute abundance of each unique TCRbeta CDR3 rearrangement, sequence reads were collapsed and filtered. For each sample, productive Simpson clonality was calculated as the square root of Simpson's diversity index over productive rearrangements. Sourced from immuneACCESS, this table was stored by TCRdb with only in-frame sequences that have V and J called. A share of the clones is absent; for the studies checked, an unresolved V gene accounts for under half, and the remainder has no known explanation. V and J calls and clone size follow that table, whereas D and trimming were derived from the DNA. In this sample the table shows 280,000 or so clones, approximately 90% of which occur a single time. The ten largest clones capture 6.9% of the sample.

Sequencing was performed on peripheral blood. In this chain, TRBV5-4 is recombined with TRBJ1-2; the D gene identity is not certain. This clonotype originated in a woman aged 25 to 39 who had recovered from COVID-19. The CDR3 here reads CASSLASSNYGYTF. Here is the DNA: TGTGCCAGCAGCTTGGCCAGTTCTAACTATGGCTACACCTTC.